Below are 4 T cell receptor beta chains sequenced from a single sample in a study of shared clonotypes between healthy human individuals. Using immunoSEQ multiplex PCR, the repertoire was profiled, and TCRdb retains in-frame clones only, with some absent. The data show 2 million or so clones, with roughly 94% seen just once and 0.1% to 0.15% held by the top ten. Sequencing input: naive CD4+ T cells sorted from blood. Sample subset: CD45RA+ positively selected. The receptor source for this set is a man aged 18 to 30 in good health.

The genes are TRBV18 and TRBJ2-7; D gene ambiguous. The CDR3 totals 14 residues. The V gene's germline CDR1 is KGHSH and CDR2 LQKENI. Trimming pared 2 bases from V and 4 bases from J, leaving 12 bases between. The CDR3 here is CASSPRAQGYEQYF. CDR3 DNA: TGTGCCAGCTCACCAAGGGCCCAAGGATACGAGCAGTACTTC.

The rearrangement links TRBV10-1 to TRBJ2-3; 10 positions match TRBD1. The CDR3 runs 16 residues. With V trimmed by 1 base and J by 5 bases, 6 bases remained unmatched. Germline CDR1 is WNHNN and CDR2 is SYGVQD (reference sequence). The CDR3 sequence: CASSEFDRGRVDTQYF. In DNA form, the CDR3 reads TGCGCCAGCAGTGAGTTCGACAGGGGGCGCGTAGATACGCAGTATTTT.

V gene TRBV10-3 combines with J gene TRBJ2-2; D is ambiguous. Trimming shortened V by 3 bases and J by 0 bases, and 8 bases separated the two germline ends. This CDR3 spans 15 amino acids. Germline V gives CDR1 ENHRY, CDR2 SYGVKD. The CDR3 protein is CAISDGPANTGELFF. In DNA form, the CDR3 reads TGTGCCATCAGTGATGGACCCGCGAACACCGGGGAGCTGTTTTTT.

V and J are TRBV28 and TRBJ1-2; tentatively, D is TRBD1 (6 bases). The CDR3 consists of 16 residues. V lost 2 bases and J 5 bases, leaving 18 bases between the germline ends. Germline lookup yields CDR1 MDHEN and CDR2 SYDVKM. For the CDR3, the DNA is TGTGCCAGCAGTTTAAGTTATCCGGGACAAGATTATGGCTACACCTTC. Its protein product is CASSLSYPGQDYGYTF.